Listed below are T cell receptor beta chains from one sample, sequenced in a study of cytomegalovirus exposure and HLA in healthy donors. TCRdb keeps only in-frame clones here, not all; method: immunoSEQ multiplex PCR. The sample contains 55,000 to 80,000 clones, 75% of which appear only once. Sequenced input: PBMCs. The receptors shown here come from an older man in good health and CMV-seronegative. The CDR3 runs from the conserved cysteine through the conserved F or W. Fields, in order: V gene, clone size, D gene, J gene, CDR3 protein, CDR3 DNA. The D gene is left open where the match is weak. The size of a clone is reported for some rows only, either as once, few or many, or as a class for expanded clones.

>TRBV7-2|-|-|TRBJ2-2
CASSLVGGGELFF
TGTGCCAGCAGCTTAGTCGGGGGCGGGGAGCTGTTTTTT
>TRBV28|-|-|TRBJ1-1
CASSFFRGMPEAFF
TGTGCCAGCAGTTTTTTCAGGGGTATGCCTGAAGCTTTCTTT
>TRBV5-8|-|TRBD1|TRBJ2-6
CAGDDGDRVLVGANVLTF
TGTGCGGGGGACGACGGGGACAGGGTTCTGGTTGGGGCCAACGTCCTGACTTTC
>TRBV5-4|-|-|TRBJ2-6
CASSLAGGRAGANVLTF
TGTGCCAGCAGCTTGGCCGGGGGGCGGGCTGGGGCCAACGTCCTGACTTTC
>TRBV7-9|-|-|TRBJ2-3
CASSWGGAGTDTQYF
TGTGCCAGCAGCTGGGGGGGGGCAGGGACAGATACGCAGTATTTT
>TRBV5-1|once|-|TRBJ2-2
CASRGPDSQNTGELFF
TGCGCCAGCAGGGGTCCCGACAGCCAAAACACCGGGGAGCTGTTTTTT
>TRBV5-1|medium-sized|TRBD2|TRBJ2-2
CASSSSGRETGELFF
TGCGCCAGCAGCTCTAGCGGGAGGGAAACCGGGGAGCTGTTTTTT
>TRBV7-2|few|TRBD2|TRBJ2-1
CASSLAPAGLAGGPGRNEQFF
TGTGCCAGCAGCTTAGCCCCCGCCGGACTAGCGGGAGGGCCGGGGCGGAATGAGCAGTTCTTC
>TRBV5-1|-|-|TRBJ2-7
CASSPAAGYRVGRQPEQYF
TGCGCCAGCAGCCCTGCAGCGGGTTACCGGGTGGGACGCCAGCCGGAGCAGTACTTC
>TRBV30|-|TRBD1|TRBJ2-3
CAWSVFNRGADTQYF
TGTGCCTGGAGTGTATTTAACAGGGGGGCAGATACGCAGTATTTT
>TRBV7-2|-|-|TRBJ2-5
CASSSDLTETQYF
TGTGCCAGCAGCTCCGATTTAACTGAGACCCAGTACTTC
>TRBV2|-|TRBD2|TRBJ2-3
CASSLAGRTDTQYF
TGTGCCAGCAGTTTAGCGGGGCGCACAGATACGCAGTATTTT
>TRBV6-6|-|TRBD2|TRBJ2-1
CATLRGSGGVDEQFF
TGTGCCACCCTACGGGGTAGCGGGGGGGTAGATGAGCAGTTCTTC
>TRBV28|once|-|TRBJ2-3
CASSLMRYTDTQYF
TGTGCCAGCAGTTTAATGCGGTACACAGATACGCAGTATTTT
>TRBV6-4|-|-|TRBJ2-2
CASRADYTGELFF
TGTGCCAGCAGAGCGGACTACACCGGGGAGCTGTTTTTT